The clone carrying this TCR beta chain was seen a handful of times. The same CDR3 arises from other DNA sequences in this sample as well. This sample was taken from a study of control samples from healthy donors and cancer patients. TCRdb's table, derived via immunoSEQ multiplex PCR, lists solely in-frame clones and lacks some. Among about 140,000 clones listed, 80% to 95% were seen once. The CDR3 has 15 residues. Germline CDR1 reads SGHTA; CDR2 reads FQGNSA. The germline V and J ends were trimmed by 1 base and 1 base, with 9 bases remaining between them. V is TRBV7-2 and J is TRBJ2-3; tentative D call: TRBD1 (5 bases). This receptor was identified in a man aged 30 to 39 in good health. Source material: blood. In DNA form, the CDR3 reads TGTGCCAGCAGCTTAGGGGGCGGCCGCACAGATACGCAGTATTTT. It yields the protein CASSLGGGRTDTQYF.